This T cell receptor beta chain was sequenced in a study of PD-1 blockade in classical Hodgkin lymphoma. Study-level background: Patients had nivolumab dosed at 3 mg/kg, delivered intravenously every 2 weeks.

A remark on this clone: No antigen is known for it.

Between the trimmed V and J ends, which lost 2 bases and 6 bases, there was a span of 12 bases. The CDR3 length is 15 residues. Germline CDR1 and CDR2: SGHNT and YYREEE (reference sequence). The time point is: cycle 4 day 1 (C4D1), after six to seven weeks of nivolumab. Brentuximab vedotin exposure varied among the patients, all of whom had relapsed after autologous stem cell transplantation. With magnetic negative selection, CD4+ T cells were purified from PBMCs that had been thawed. General study findings and limits: What caused the repertoire differences, perhaps disease activity or prior therapy, remains undefined. Exclusion was applied to patients who started nivolumab under 1 year after ASCT.

The method was immunoSEQ multiplex PCR; TCRdb's version includes in-frame clones alone and lacks a portion of them. Of about 22,000 clones in the sample, around three quarters were seen once. This chain connects TRBV5-4 to TRBJ1-6; possible D gene TRBD1, 6 bases. The sequencing here drew on CD4+ T cells from blood, taken before the fourth cycle of nivolumab. This clonotype originated in a human donor with classical Hodgkin lymphoma. As DNA, the CDR3 is TGTGCCAGCAGCTTTCCAGGGGTGGCTAATTCACCCCTCCACTTT. Its translation is CASSFPGVANSPLHF.